These 4 T cell receptor beta chains were all obtained from the same sample, sequenced in a study of cytomegalovirus exposure and HLA in healthy donors. PCR amplification relied on 60 Vbeta primers (plus 13 Jbeta primers). The table came from immunoSEQ multiplex PCR; TCRdb's copy has only in-frame clones and leaves some out. The repertoire includes around 110,000 clones, around three quarters of them detected once, and 0.87% sits in the top ten. The sequenced material came from PBMCs. The receptors were gathered from a woman in her twenties or thirties in good health and CMV-seronegative.

The chain is built from TRBV6-5 and TRBJ2-6; unclear D gene. The CDR3 totals 15 residues. V was clipped by 2 bases and J by 0 bases, with 5 bases between them. Germline-derived CDR1 and CDR2 are MNHEY and SVGAGI. The CDR3 is CASSYVASGANVLTF. The CDR3 DNA reads TGTGCCAGCAGTTACGTGGCCTCTGGGGCCAACGTCCTGACTTTC.

The gene calls are TRBV5-1 and TRBJ2-3; D may be TRBD2 (5 bases). With 4 bases removed from V and 0 bases from J, the gap between germline ends came to 12 bases. The CDR3 extends over 15 amino acids. Germline V gene sequence: CDR1 SGHRS, CDR2 YFSETQ. CDR3: CASSKSGASTDTQYF. CDR3 DNA sequence: TGCGCCAGCAGCAAAAGCGGTGCTAGCACAGATACGCAGTATTTT.

This clone was observed once. J is TRBJ1-2 and V is TRBV5-4; the match to TRBD1 covers 7 bases. With V trimmed by 4 bases and J by 8 bases, 8 bases remained unmatched. CDR1 is SGHNT and CDR2 is YYREEE in the germline V gene (reference sequence). This CDR3 spans 13 amino acids. The CDR3 region is CASSPDREGGYTF. For the CDR3, the DNA is TGTGCCAGCAGCCCCGACAGGGAAGGAGGCTACACCTTC.

V and J are TRBV12-5 and TRBJ1-1; TRBD1 matches at 9 bases. The CDR3 extends over 14 amino acids. CDR1 is LGHNT, CDR2 FRNRAP, per germline. Trimming cost V 2 bases and J 7 bases; bases outside gene matches: 5. For the CDR3, the DNA is TGTGCTAGTGGTTTGACTACAGGGGGCCGTGAAGCTTTCTTT. Amino acids: CASGLTTGGREAFF.